The rows below give T cell receptor beta chains drawn from one sample of a study of blood T cell repertoires in COVID-19. Clones were sequenced by immunoSEQ multiplex PCR, and TCRdb holds only the in-frame ones, with some missing. The data show about 150,000 clones, roughly 82% seen once. Sequencing was carried out using peripheral blood. The receptors were gathered from a woman aged 50 to 65 with acute or convalescent COVID-19. Both conserved end residues are part of each CDR3. The D gene is left open where the match is weak. Size is omitted from some rows. Given values are once, few, many or a class for expanded clones.

v_gene: TRBV27; j_gene: TRBJ2-3; d_gene: TRBD1; abundance: .; CDR3nt: TGTGCCAGCAGTCAACGCGGACAGGATTCCGTAGATACGCAGTATTTT; CDR3aa: CASSQRGQDSVDTQYF
v_gene: TRBV4-2; j_gene: TRBJ1-3; d_gene: .; abundance: .; CDR3nt: TGTGCCAGCAGGATAAAGGGCGGGGACTCTGGAAACACCATATATTTT; CDR3aa: CASRIKGGDSGNTIYF
v_gene: TRBV24-1; j_gene: TRBJ2-3; d_gene: .; abundance: .; CDR3nt: TGTGCCACCAGTGGGGGAGTCACAGATACGCAGTATTTT; CDR3aa: CATSGGVTDTQYF
v_gene: TRBV7-2; j_gene: TRBJ2-1; d_gene: TRBD1; abundance: .; CDR3nt: TGTGCCAGCACCCCCGAGGGGGCCAACAATGAGCAGTTCTTC; CDR3aa: CASTPEGANNEQFF
v_gene: TRBV28; j_gene: TRBJ1-4; d_gene: .; abundance: .; CDR3nt: TGTGCCAGCAGTTCGAGACAGGCATGGAGAACAACTAATGAAAAACTGTTTTTT; CDR3aa: CASSSRQAWRTTNEKLFF
v_gene: TRBV27; j_gene: TRBJ1-2; d_gene: .; abundance: .; CDR3nt: TGTGCCAGCAGTTCCCAGGGCCACTATGGCTACACCTTC; CDR3aa: CASSSQGHYGYTF
v_gene: TRBV7-2; j_gene: TRBJ2-1; d_gene: TRBD2; abundance: .; CDR3nt: TGTGCCAGCAGCTTAGCGTCTAGGGCTAGCGGGGGGGGTTGGTTCTTC; CDR3aa: CASSLASRASGGGWFF
v_gene: TRBV6-6; j_gene: TRBJ2-3; d_gene: TRBD2; abundance: .; CDR3nt: TGTGCCAGCAGTAAGCTAGCGGGTGGAGATACGCAGTATTTT; CDR3aa: CASSKLAGGDTQYF
v_gene: TRBV9; j_gene: TRBJ2-5; d_gene: TRBD2; abundance: .; CDR3nt: TGTGCCAGCAGCCCAAGACTAGCGCCAGAGACCCAGTACTTC; CDR3aa: CASSPRLAPETQYF
v_gene: TRBV4-2; j_gene: TRBJ1-2; d_gene: .; abundance: .; CDR3nt: TGTGCCAGCAGCCAAGATTTGGGGGGGAGGAACTATGGCTACACCTTC; CDR3aa: CASSQDLGGRNYGYTF
v_gene: TRBV24-1; j_gene: TRBJ2-3; d_gene: TRBD1; abundance: .; CDR3nt: TGTGCCACCAGTGATTTTCGCGGGACAGGGGTTGCAGATACGCAGTATTTT; CDR3aa: CATSDFRGTGVADTQYF
v_gene: TRBV19; j_gene: TRBJ2-1; d_gene: TRBD2; abundance: .; CDR3nt: TGTGCCAGTACCTCTCGCGGGACTAGCGGGGCCGAGCAGTTCTTC; CDR3aa: CASTSRGTSGAEQFF
v_gene: TRBV21-1; j_gene: TRBJ2-7; d_gene: .; abundance: .; CDR3nt: TGTGCCAGTCCACCTAGGGGACTCGGACAGTACTTC; CDR3aa: CASPPRGLGQYF
v_gene: TRBV7-2; j_gene: TRBJ2-5; d_gene: TRBD2; abundance: .; CDR3nt: TGTGCCAGCAGCCCGGGGGGCCAAGAGACCCAGTACTTC; CDR3aa: CASSPGGQETQYF
v_gene: TRBV10-1; j_gene: TRBJ2-7; d_gene: .; abundance: few; CDR3nt: TGCGCCAGCAGTGAGTCCGCGGTGTTAGAGAGGCAGTACTTC; CDR3aa: CASSESAVLERQYF
v_gene: TRBV6-2/TRBV6-3; j_gene: TRBJ2-1; d_gene: TRBD2; abundance: .; CDR3nt: TGTGCCAGCAGTTACGCACGGGGGGTCAACAATGAGCAGTTCTTC; CDR3aa: CASSYARGVNNEQFF
v_gene: TRBV5-1; j_gene: TRBJ2-1; d_gene: TRBD2; abundance: .; CDR3nt: TGCGCCAGCAGCTTGCAGCGGGAGGACGAGCAGTTCTTC; CDR3aa: CASSLQREDEQFF
v_gene: TRBV28; j_gene: TRBJ1-2; d_gene: .; abundance: .; CDR3nt: TGTGCCAGCAGTCCAGGACGGACTGGGCATGGCTACACCTTC; CDR3aa: CASSPGRTGHGYTF
v_gene: TRBV4-2; j_gene: TRBJ1-1; d_gene: .; abundance: .; CDR3nt: TGTGCCAGCAGCCAAGGCGCAGGCGCCGGCGCTTTCTTT; CDR3aa: CASSQGAGAGAFF
v_gene: TRBV19; j_gene: TRBJ1-4; d_gene: TRBD1; abundance: .; CDR3nt: TGTGCCAGTAGTAACCGGGGCCGGGACAGGGCTAAACCTAATGAAAAACTGTTTTTT; CDR3aa: CASSNRGRDRAKPNEKLFF
v_gene: TRBV28; j_gene: TRBJ2-5; d_gene: .; abundance: .; CDR3nt: TGTGCCAGCAGCCCGGGAGCCGGGGGCGGGGGAGAGACCCAGTACTTC; CDR3aa: CASSPGAGGGGETQYF
v_gene: TRBV7-9; j_gene: TRBJ1-3; d_gene: .; abundance: once; CDR3nt: TGTGCCAGCAGCTTAGTGACTCGGGACACCATATATTTT; CDR3aa: CASSLVTRDTIYF
v_gene: TRBV5-5; j_gene: TRBJ1-1; d_gene: TRBD1; abundance: .; CDR3nt: TGTGCCAGCAGGGGACAGGGCTTTGGGACTGAAGCTTTCTTT; CDR3aa: CASRGQGFGTEAFF
v_gene: TRBV2; j_gene: TRBJ2-3; d_gene: .; abundance: .; CDR3nt: TGTGCCAGCATGGCGGGAGATACGCAGTATTTT; CDR3aa: CASMAGDTQYF
v_gene: TRBV6-1; j_gene: TRBJ2-1; d_gene: TRBD1; abundance: .; CDR3nt: TGTGCCAGCAGTGATATCCGGGACAGGGCCCCGTTCTTC; CDR3aa: CASSDIRDRAPFF
v_gene: TRBV5-6; j_gene: TRBJ1-2; d_gene: TRBD1; abundance: once; CDR3nt: TGTGCCAGCAGTATGGCGGGACAGAACTATGGCTACACCTTC; CDR3aa: CASSMAGQNYGYTF
v_gene: TRBV5-4; j_gene: TRBJ2-3; d_gene: .; abundance: .; CDR3nt: TGTGCCAGCAGCGCCGCAGGGGCCGCCCCAACAGATACGCAGTATTTT; CDR3aa: CASSAAGAAPTDTQYF
v_gene: TRBV28; j_gene: TRBJ1-2; d_gene: .; abundance: .; CDR3nt: TGTGCCGGGCGGGGGGGCTATGGCTACACCTTC; CDR3aa: CAGRGGYGYTF
v_gene: TRBV3-1/TRBV3-2; j_gene: TRBJ1-1; d_gene: .; abundance: .; CDR3nt: TGTGCCAGCAGTCAAGAGTATGAAGCTTTCTTT; CDR3aa: CASSQEYEAFF
v_gene: TRBV15; j_gene: TRBJ2-5; d_gene: .; abundance: .; CDR3nt: TGTGCCACCAGCAGAGTCGGGGGACCCGTGGAGACCCAGTACTTC; CDR3aa: CATSRVGGPVETQYF
v_gene: TRBV7-9; j_gene: TRBJ1-1; d_gene: .; abundance: .; CDR3nt: TGTGCCAGCAGCTGGGGCGGCACTGAAGCTTTCTTT; CDR3aa: CASSWGGTEAFF
v_gene: TRBV9; j_gene: TRBJ1-2; d_gene: .; abundance: .; CDR3nt: TGTGCCAGCAGCGTAGGCAGGGGCTATGGCTACACCTTC; CDR3aa: CASSVGRGYGYTF
v_gene: TRBV7-3; j_gene: TRBJ2-1; d_gene: .; abundance: .; CDR3nt: TGTGCCAGCAGCTTAATGGGCGTGGGGCGGGGCAATGAGCAGTTCTTC; CDR3aa: CASSLMGVGRGNEQFF
v_gene: TRBV7-8; j_gene: TRBJ1-1; d_gene: TRBD1; abundance: .; CDR3nt: TGTGCCAGCAGCTTACGGGACAGGGGCTCGAACACTGAAGCTTTCTTT; CDR3aa: CASSLRDRGSNTEAFF
v_gene: TRBV6-5; j_gene: TRBJ1-4; d_gene: TRBD1; abundance: .; CDR3nt: TGTGCCAGCATGGAGACAGGGGGCGAGGAAAAACTGTTTTTT; CDR3aa: CASMETGGEEKLFF
v_gene: TRBV10-3; j_gene: TRBJ2-5; d_gene: .; abundance: once; CDR3nt: TGTGCCACCAACAGGGACCAACAAGAGACCCAGTACTTC; CDR3aa: CATNRDQQETQYF
v_gene: TRBV3-1/TRBV3-2; j_gene: TRBJ2-3; d_gene: TRBD1; abundance: .; CDR3nt: TGTGCCAGCAGCGCCGGGACAGTCAGCACAGATACGCAGTATTTT; CDR3aa: CASSAGTVSTDTQYF
v_gene: TRBV7-8; j_gene: TRBJ1-4; d_gene: TRBD1; abundance: .; CDR3nt: TGTGCCAGCAGTACGACAGGGGTAGTTGTGGAAAAACTGTTTTTT; CDR3aa: CASSTTGVVVEKLFF
v_gene: TRBV7-3; j_gene: TRBJ2-3; d_gene: TRBD2; abundance: .; CDR3nt: TGTGCCAGCAGCTTATTTCGCGGGGGGGCAGATACGCAGTATTTT; CDR3aa: CASSLFRGGADTQYF
v_gene: TRBV11-2; j_gene: TRBJ2-1; d_gene: TRBD1; abundance: .; CDR3nt: TGTGCCAGCAGCTTAGCACAGGGGAGCTACAATGAGCAGTTCTTC; CDR3aa: CASSLAQGSYNEQFF
v_gene: TRBV18; j_gene: TRBJ2-5; d_gene: .; abundance: .; CDR3nt: TGTGCCAGCTCTCTTCAAGAGACCCAGTACTTC; CDR3aa: CASSLQETQYF
v_gene: TRBV9; j_gene: TRBJ2-1; d_gene: TRBD1; abundance: .; CDR3nt: TGTGCCAGCAGCGTTGAGACAGGGAGAGGCAATGAGCAGTTCTTC; CDR3aa: CASSVETGRGNEQFF